The entry below gives a single TCR beta chain sequence along with its context. The entry originates in a study of cytomegalovirus exposure and HLA in healthy donors. V dropped 4 bases and J dropped 3 bases, with 14 bases sitting between them. This CDR3 has 15 residues. The germline CDR1 and CDR2 sequences are LNHDA and SQIVND (reference sequence). 13 Jbeta primers and 60 Vbeta primers were used for the PCR. Here immunoSEQ multiplex PCR was the method, and the copy in TCRdb shows in-frame clones only, minus some. Of under 95,000 clones detected, around 75% appear once; the ten largest clones hold approximately 2.3%.

The receptor comes from a man aged 40-49 years in good health and CMV-seronegative. The rearrangement joins TRBV19 to TRBJ2-3; a possible D gene is TRBD2 (6 bases). Sequenced input: PBMCs. This CDR3 is CASSTGPGLTDTQYF. In nucleotides, the CDR3 is TGTGCCAGTAGTACCGGACCGGGACTGACAGATACGCAGTATTTT.